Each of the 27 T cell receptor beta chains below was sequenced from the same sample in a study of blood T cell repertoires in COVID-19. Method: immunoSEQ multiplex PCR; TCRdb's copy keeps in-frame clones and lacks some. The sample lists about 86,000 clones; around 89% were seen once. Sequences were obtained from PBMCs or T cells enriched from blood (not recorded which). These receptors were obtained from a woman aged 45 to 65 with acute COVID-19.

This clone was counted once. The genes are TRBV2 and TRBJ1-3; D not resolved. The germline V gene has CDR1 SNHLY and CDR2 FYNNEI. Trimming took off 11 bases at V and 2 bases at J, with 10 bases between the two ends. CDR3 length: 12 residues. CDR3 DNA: TGTGCCGGGCAACTGGCTGGAAACACCATATATTTT. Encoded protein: CAGQLAGNTIYF.

CDR3: CASSQVRDYTDTQYF. As DNA, the CDR3 is TGCGCCAGCAGCCAAGTTCGGGACTACACAGATACGCAGTATTTT. The genes are TRBV4-1 and TRBJ2-3, with 7 bases aligning to TRBD2. J was trimmed by 2 bases and V by 1 base; bases with no gene match: 3. CDR3 length: 15 amino acids. The germline V gene encodes CDR1 MGHRA and CDR2 YSYEKL.

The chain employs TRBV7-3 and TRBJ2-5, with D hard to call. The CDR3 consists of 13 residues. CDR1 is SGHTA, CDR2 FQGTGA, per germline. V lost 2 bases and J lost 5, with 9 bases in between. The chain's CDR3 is CASSLWQWETQYF. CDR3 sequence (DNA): TGTGCCAGCAGCTTATGGCAGTGGGAGACCCAGTACTTC.

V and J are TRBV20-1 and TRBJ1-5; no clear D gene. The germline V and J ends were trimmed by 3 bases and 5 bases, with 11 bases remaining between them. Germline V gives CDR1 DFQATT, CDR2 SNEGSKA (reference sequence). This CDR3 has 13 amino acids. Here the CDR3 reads CSASKTRDQPQHF. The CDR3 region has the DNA TGCAGTGCTAGTAAAACCCGGGATCAGCCCCAGCATTTT.

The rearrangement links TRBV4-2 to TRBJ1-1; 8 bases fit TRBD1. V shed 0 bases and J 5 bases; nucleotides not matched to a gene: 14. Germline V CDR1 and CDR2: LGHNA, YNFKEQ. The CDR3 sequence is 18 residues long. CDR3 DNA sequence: TGTGCCAGCAGCCAAGATTCTCTTGCCGACAGGGGCGTGACTGAAGCTTTCTTT. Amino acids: CASSQDSLADRGVTEAFF.

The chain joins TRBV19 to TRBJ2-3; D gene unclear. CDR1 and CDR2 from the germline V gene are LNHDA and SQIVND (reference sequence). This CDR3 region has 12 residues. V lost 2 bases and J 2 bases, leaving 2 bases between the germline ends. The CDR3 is CASSIHTDTQYF. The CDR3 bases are TGTGCCAGTAGTATACACACAGATACGCAGTATTTT.

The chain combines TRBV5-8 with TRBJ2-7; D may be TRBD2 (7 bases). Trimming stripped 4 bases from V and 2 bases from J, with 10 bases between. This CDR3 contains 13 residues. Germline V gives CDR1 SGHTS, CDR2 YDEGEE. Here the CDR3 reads CASSRGDTYEQYF. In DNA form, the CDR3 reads TGTGCCAGCAGCCGGGGGGACACCTACGAGCAGTACTTC.

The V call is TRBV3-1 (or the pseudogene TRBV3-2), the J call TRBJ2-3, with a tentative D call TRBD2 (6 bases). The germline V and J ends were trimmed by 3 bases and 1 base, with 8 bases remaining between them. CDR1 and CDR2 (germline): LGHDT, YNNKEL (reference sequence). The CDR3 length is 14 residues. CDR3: CASSQSSGTDTQYF. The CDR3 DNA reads TGTGCCAGCAGCCAGTCTAGCGGCACAGATACGCAGTATTTT.

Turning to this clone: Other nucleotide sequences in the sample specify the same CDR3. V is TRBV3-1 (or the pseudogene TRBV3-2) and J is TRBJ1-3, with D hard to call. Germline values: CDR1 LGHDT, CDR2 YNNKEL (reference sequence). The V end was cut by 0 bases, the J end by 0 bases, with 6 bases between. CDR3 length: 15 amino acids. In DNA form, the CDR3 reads TGTGCCAGCAGCCAAGACACCAGCTCTGGAAACACCATATATTTT. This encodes CASSQDTSSGNTIYF.

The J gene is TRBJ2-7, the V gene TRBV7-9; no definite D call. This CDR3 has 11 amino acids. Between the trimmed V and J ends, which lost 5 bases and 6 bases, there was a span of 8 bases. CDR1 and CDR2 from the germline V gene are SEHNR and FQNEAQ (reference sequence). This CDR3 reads CASSVLVEQYF. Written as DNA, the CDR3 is TGTGCCAGCAGCGTACTTGTCGAGCAGTACTTC.

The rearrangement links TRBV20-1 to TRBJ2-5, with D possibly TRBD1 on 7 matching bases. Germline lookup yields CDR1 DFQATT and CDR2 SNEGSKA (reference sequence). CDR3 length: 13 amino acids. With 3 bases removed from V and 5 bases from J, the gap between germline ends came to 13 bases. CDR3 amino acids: CSASMTGRETQYF. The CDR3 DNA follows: TGCAGTGCTAGTATGACAGGGAGGGAGACCCAGTACTTC.

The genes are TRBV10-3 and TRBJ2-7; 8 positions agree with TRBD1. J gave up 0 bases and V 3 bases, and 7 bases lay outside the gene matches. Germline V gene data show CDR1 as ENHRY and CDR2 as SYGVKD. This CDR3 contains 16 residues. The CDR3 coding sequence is TGTGCCATCAGTGAATCTCAGGGGGCCCCCTCCTACGAGCAGTACTTC. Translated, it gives CAISESQGAPSYEQYF.

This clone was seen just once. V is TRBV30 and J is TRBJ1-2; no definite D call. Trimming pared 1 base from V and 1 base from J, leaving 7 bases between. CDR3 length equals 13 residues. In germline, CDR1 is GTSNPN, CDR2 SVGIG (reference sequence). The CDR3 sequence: CAWSGRINYGYTF. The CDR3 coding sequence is TGTGCCTGGAGTGGGCGGATTAACTATGGCTACACCTTC. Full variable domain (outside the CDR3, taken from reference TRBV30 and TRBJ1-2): SQTIHQWPATLVQPVGSPLSLECTVEGTSNPNLYWYRQAAGRGLQLLFYSVGIGQISSEVPQNLSASRPQDRQFILSSKKLLLSDSGFYLCAWSGRINYGYTFGSGTRLTVV.

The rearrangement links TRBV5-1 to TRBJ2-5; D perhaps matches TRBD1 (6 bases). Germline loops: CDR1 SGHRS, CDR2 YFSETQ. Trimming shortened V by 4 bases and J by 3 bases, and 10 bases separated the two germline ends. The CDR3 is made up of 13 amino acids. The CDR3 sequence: CASSLTGKETQYF. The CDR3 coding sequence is TGCGCCAGCAGCCTTACAGGGAAAGAGACCCAGTACTTC. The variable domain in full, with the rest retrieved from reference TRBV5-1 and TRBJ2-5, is KAGVTQTPRYLIKTRGQQVTLSCSPISGHRSVSWYQQTPGQGLQFLFEYFSETQRNKGNFPGRFSGRQFSNSRSEMNVSTLELGDSALYLCASSLTGKETQYFGPGTRLLVL.

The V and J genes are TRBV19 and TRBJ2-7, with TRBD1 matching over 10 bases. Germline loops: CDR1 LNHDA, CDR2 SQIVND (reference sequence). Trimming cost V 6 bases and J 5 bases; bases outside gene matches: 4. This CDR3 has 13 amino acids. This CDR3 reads CASRTGTGDEQYF. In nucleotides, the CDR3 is TGTGCCAGTAGAACCGGGACAGGGGACGAGCAGTACTTC.

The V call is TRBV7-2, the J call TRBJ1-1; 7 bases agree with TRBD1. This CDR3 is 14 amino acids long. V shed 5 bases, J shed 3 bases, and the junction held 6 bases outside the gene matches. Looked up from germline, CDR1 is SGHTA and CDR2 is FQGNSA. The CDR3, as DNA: TGTGCCAGCAGCCCGAGACAGGGCCACACTGAAGCTTTCTTT. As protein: CASSPRQGHTEAFF.

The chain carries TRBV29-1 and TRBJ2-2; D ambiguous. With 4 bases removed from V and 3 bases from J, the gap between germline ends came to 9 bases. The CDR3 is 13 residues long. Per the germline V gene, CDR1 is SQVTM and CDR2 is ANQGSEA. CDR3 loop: CSVVQRYTGELFF. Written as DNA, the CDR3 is TGCAGCGTTGTTCAGAGGTACACCGGGGAGCTGTTTTTT.

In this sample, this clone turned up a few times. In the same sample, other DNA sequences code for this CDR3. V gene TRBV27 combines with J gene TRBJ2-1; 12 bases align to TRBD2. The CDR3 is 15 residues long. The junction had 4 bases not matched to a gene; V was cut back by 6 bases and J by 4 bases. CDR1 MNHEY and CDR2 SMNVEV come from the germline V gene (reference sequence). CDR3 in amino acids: CASSPGTSGYNEQFF. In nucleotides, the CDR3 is TGTGCCAGCAGCCCTGGGACTAGCGGGTACAATGAGCAGTTCTTC.

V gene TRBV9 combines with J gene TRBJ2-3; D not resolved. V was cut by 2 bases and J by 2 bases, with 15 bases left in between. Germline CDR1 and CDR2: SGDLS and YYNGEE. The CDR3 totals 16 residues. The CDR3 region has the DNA TGTGCCAGCAGCGTCTTCTTGAACGGTAACACAGATACGCAGTATTTT. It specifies CASSVFLNGNTDTQYF.

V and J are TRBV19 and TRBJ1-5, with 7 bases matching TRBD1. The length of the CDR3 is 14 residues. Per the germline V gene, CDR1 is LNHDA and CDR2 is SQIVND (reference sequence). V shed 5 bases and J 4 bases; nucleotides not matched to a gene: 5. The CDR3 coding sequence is TGTGCCAGTAGTGAGGGACAGATTAATCAGCCCCAGCATTTT. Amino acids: CASSEGQINQPQHF.

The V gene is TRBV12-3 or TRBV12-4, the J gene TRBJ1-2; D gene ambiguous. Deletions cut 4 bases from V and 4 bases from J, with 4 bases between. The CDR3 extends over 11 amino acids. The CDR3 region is CASSSFYGYTF. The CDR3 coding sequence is TGTGCCAGCAGTTCTTTCTATGGCTACACCTTC.

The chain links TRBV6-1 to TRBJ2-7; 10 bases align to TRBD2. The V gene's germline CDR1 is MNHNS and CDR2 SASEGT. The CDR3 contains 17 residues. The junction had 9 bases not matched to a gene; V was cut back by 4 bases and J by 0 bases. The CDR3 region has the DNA TGTGCCAGCAGTGGGGCGCTAGCGGGAGCCCTCTCCTACGAGCAGTACTTC. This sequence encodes CASSGALAGALSYEQYF.

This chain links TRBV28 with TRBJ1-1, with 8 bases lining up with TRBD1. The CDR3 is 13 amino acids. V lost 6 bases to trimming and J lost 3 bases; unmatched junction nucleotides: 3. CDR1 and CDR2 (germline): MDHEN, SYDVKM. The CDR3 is CASSPGGHTEAFF. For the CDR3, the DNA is TGTGCCAGCAGCCCAGGGGGCCACACTGAAGCTTTCTTT.

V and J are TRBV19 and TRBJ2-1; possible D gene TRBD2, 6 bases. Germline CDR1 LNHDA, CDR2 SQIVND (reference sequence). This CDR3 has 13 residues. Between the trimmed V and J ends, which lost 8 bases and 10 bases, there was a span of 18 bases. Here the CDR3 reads CASAVLAQREQFF. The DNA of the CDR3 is TGTGCCAGTGCGGTCCTAGCGCAAAGGGAGCAGTTCTTC.

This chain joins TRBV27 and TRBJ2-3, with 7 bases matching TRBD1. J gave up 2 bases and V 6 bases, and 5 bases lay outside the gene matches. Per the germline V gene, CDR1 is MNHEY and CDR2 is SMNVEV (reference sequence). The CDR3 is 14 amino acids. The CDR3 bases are TGTGCCAGCAGGAGGGGGCAGGACACAGATACGCAGTATTTT. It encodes CASRRGQDTDTQYF.

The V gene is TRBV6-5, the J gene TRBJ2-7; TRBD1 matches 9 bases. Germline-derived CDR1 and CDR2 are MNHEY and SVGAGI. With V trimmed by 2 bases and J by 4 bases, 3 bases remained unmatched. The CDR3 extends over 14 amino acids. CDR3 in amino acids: CASSYNDRGYEQYF. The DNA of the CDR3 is TGTGCCAGCAGTTACAACGACAGGGGGTACGAGCAGTACTTC.

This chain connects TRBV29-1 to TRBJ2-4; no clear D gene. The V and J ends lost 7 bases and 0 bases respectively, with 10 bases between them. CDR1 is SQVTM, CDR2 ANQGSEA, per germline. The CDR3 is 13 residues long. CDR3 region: CSARVLAKNIQYF. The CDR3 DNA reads TGCAGCGCCCGAGTTTTAGCCAAAAACATTCAGTACTTC.